This paragraph covers one TCR beta chain sequence. This sample was taken from a study of OX40 agonist ivuxolimab in advanced cancers. V shed 4 bases and J shed 4 bases, with 17 bases lying between them. From germline, CDR1 is GTSNPN and CDR2 SVGIG (reference sequence). The CDR3 runs to 14 residues. Generated by immunoSEQ multiplex PCR, the TCRdb table keeps only in-frame clones and is missing some. The sample contains 60,000 to 85,000 clones, approximately 87% of which appear only once. This clonotype originated in an adult with an advanced solid tumor such as melanoma, head and neck, liver or kidney cancer. Sequenced here: CD4+ or CD8+ T cells sorted from blood, sampled in a trial of the OX40 agonist ivuxolimab. The rearrangement uses TRBV30 and TRBJ2-7; tentatively, D is TRBD1 or TRBD2 (5 bases each). The CDR3 nucleotides are TGTGCCTGGACCTACGGGGACCGAATTTACGAGCAGTACTTC. It translates to CAWTYGDRIYEQYF.